These 30 T cell receptor beta chains share one sample of origin, sequenced in a study of control samples from healthy donors and cancer patients. The table came from immunoSEQ multiplex PCR; TCRdb's copy has only in-frame clones and leaves some out. Of some 74,000 clones in the sample, 94% were seen once. The sample taken for sequencing was blood. The receptors derive from a woman aged 25-40 years in good health.

The chain recombines TRBV5-4 with TRBJ1-2, with 8 bases matching TRBD1. The CDR3 spans 16 residues. The germline V gene has CDR1 SGHNT and CDR2 YYREEE (reference sequence). Trimming removed 4 bases from V and 5 bases from J; junction bases left unmatched: 13. The CDR3 loop is CASSRQGSQVLYGYTF. Written as DNA, the CDR3 is TGTGCCAGCAGCCGACAGGGGTCCCAGGTCCTATATGGCTACACCTTC.

The CDR3 loop is CASSQEGGLGNTIYF. The CDR3 region has the DNA TGTGCCAGCAGCCAAGAAGGAGGGCTCGGAAACACCATATATTTT. The chain combines TRBV3-1 (or the pseudogene TRBV3-2) with TRBJ1-3; D remains unclear. The CDR3 covers 15 residues. The V end lost 0 bases, the J end lost 4 bases, and 10 bases lay between the germline ends. Per germline, CDR1 LGHDT and CDR2 YNNKEL (reference sequence).

The CDR3 spells CASSLLQGDNQPQHF. The CDR3 DNA reads as TGCGCCAGCAGCCTACTACAGGGGGATAATCAGCCCCAGCATTTT. The chain employs TRBV4-1 and TRBJ1-5; 8 nucleotides match TRBD1. V lost 4 bases to trimming and J lost 4 bases; unmatched junction nucleotides: 6. The CDR3 sequence is 15 residues long. Germline V gene data show CDR1 as MGHRA and CDR2 as YSYEKL.

The genes are TRBV6-4 and TRBJ2-1; 7 bases fit TRBD2. Germline lookup yields CDR1 MRHNA and CDR2 SNTAGT. The junction had 2 bases not matched to a gene; V was cut back by 8 bases and J by 4 bases. The CDR3 length is 12 residues. CDR3 amino acids: CASQGLYNEQFF. The CDR3 region has the DNA TGTGCCAGCCAGGGACTATACAATGAGCAGTTCTTC.

This clone is a singleton in its sample. The V gene is TRBV7-9, the J gene TRBJ1-5, with TRBD1 matching over 7 bases. CDR1 SEHNR and CDR2 FQNEAQ come from the germline V gene (reference sequence). The CDR3 totals 14 residues. V gave up 5 bases and J gave up 2 bases; unmatched junction bases: 3. The CDR3 region has the DNA TGTGCCAGCAGCCCCGGGACAGGCAATCAGCCCCAGCATTTT. It codes for CASSPGTGNQPQHF. Looking up the rest from reference TRBV7-9 and TRBJ1-5 gives the full variable domain: DTGVSQNPRHKITKRGQNVTFRCDPISEHNRLYWYRQTLGQGPEFLTYFQNEAQLEKSRLLSDRFSAERPKGSFSTLEIQRTEQGDSAMYLCASSPGTGNQPQHFGDGTRLSIL.

The chain joins TRBV5-1 to TRBJ1-2; 7 bases fit TRBD1. This CDR3 has 13 residues. The germline CDR1 and CDR2 sequences are SGHRS and YFSETQ. The trim removed 3 bases at V and 2 bases at J, leaving 1 base unmatched. The CDR3 nucleotides read TGCGCCAGCAGCTCGGGACAGAACTATGGCTACACCTTC. Its protein is CASSSGQNYGYTF.

The rearrangement uses TRBV4-1 and TRBJ1-2; 7 nucleotides line up with TRBD1. In germline, CDR1 is MGHRA, CDR2 YSYEKL. The V and J ends lost 0 bases and 3 bases, in that order; junction bases with no gene match: 4. The length of the CDR3 is 15 residues. The CDR3 is CASSQDRQGHYGYTF. For the CDR3, the DNA is TGCGCCAGCAGCCAAGACAGACAGGGCCACTATGGCTACACCTTC.

The rearrangement joins TRBV2 to TRBJ1-2; tentatively, D is TRBD1 (5 bases). Germline values: CDR1 SNHLY, CDR2 FYNNEI. Trimming took off 9 bases at V and 2 bases at J, with 13 bases between the two ends. CDR3 length equals 13 residues. In nucleotides, the CDR3 is TGTGCCAGTACAACGAACAGGAACTATGGCTACACCTTC. This gives the protein CASTTNRNYGYTF.

The J gene is TRBJ1-5, the V gene TRBV12-2. TRBV12-2 is given as a pseudogene. This CDR3 has 22 residues. The CDR3 DNA reads TGTGCAAGTCGCTCAATGGCAACGTTTCTGGAGTATCCGAATTATAGCAATCAGCCCCAGCATTTT. It translates to CASRSMATFLEYPNYSNQPQHF.

V is TRBV3-1 (or the pseudogene TRBV3-2) and J is TRBJ1-1, with a possible D match to TRBD1 (5 bases). The V gene's germline CDR1 is LGHDT and CDR2 YNNKEL (reference sequence). The CDR3 is 12 amino acids. V lost 3 bases and J lost 8, with 10 bases in between. CDR3 sequence: CASSHSQGEAFF. CDR3 in DNA: TGTGCCAGCAGCCACTCCCAGGGAGAAGCTTTCTTT.

V is TRBV30 and J is TRBJ1-4; D uncertain. V gave up 4 bases and J gave up 5 bases, with 17 bases separating them. Germline V gene data show CDR1 as GTSNPN and CDR2 as SVGIG (reference sequence). The CDR3 has 15 residues. CDR3 in amino acids: CAWNLGGAVNEKLFF. In DNA, the CDR3 is TGTGCCTGGAATTTAGGAGGAGCAGTGAATGAAAAACTGTTTTTT.

CDR3 protein: CASSRLTAGEGYTF. In DNA form, the CDR3 reads TGTGCCAGCAGCAGGTTGACGGCAGGGGAGGGCTACACCTTC. The V and J genes are TRBV3-1 (or the pseudogene TRBV3-2) and TRBJ1-2, with TRBD1 as a possible D gene (6 bases). Trimming cost V 5 bases and J 8 bases, with 18 bases left between them. The CDR3 spans 14 residues. Germline lookup yields CDR1 LGHDT and CDR2 YNNKEL (reference sequence).

The chain is built from TRBV30 and TRBJ1-6, with 8 bases fitting TRBD1. CDR1 and CDR2 from the germline V gene are GTSNPN and SVGIG (reference sequence). The ends lost 0 bases at V and 9 bases at J; junction bases unmatched: 4. The CDR3 spans 14 residues. The CDR3 coding sequence is TGTGCCTGGAGTGTCAGCAGGGGGCTTTCACCCCTCCACTTT. Encoded protein: CAWSVSRGLSPLHF. The full variable domain, its missing parts supplied by reference TRBV30 and TRBJ1-6, is SQTIHQWPATLVQPVGSPLSLECTVEGTSNPNLYWYRQAAGRGLQLLFYSVGIGQISSEVPQNLSASRPQDRQFILSSKKLLLSDSGFYLCAWSVSRGLSPLHFGNGTRLTVT.

The chain joins TRBV20-1 to TRBJ2-3; D possibly corresponds to TRBD2 (5 bases). The germline V gene encodes CDR1 DFQATT and CDR2 SNEGSKA (reference sequence). V was clipped by 6 bases and J by 1 base, with 5 bases between them. This CDR3 is built from 11 residues. DNA for the CDR3: TGCAGTGCCGGGGGCACAGATACGCAGTATTTT. Translation gives CSAGGTDTQYF.

V usage is TRBV5-5 and J usage is TRBJ2-7; TRBD2 is a possible D gene (5 bases). Germline CDR1 and CDR2: SGHKS and YYEKEE (reference sequence). Trimming pared 3 bases from V and 2 bases from J, leaving 12 bases between. This CDR3 has 14 residues. This CDR3 reads CASSWSTGTYEQYV. In nucleotides, the CDR3 is TGTGCCAGCAGCTGGTCCACGGGGACCTACGAGCAGTACGTC.

The rearrangement uses TRBV4-1 and TRBJ1-1; TRBD1 might be the D (6 bases). V lost 3 bases and J 1 base, leaving 18 bases between the germline ends. The CDR3 sequence is 17 residues long. Germline V gene data show CDR1 as MGHRA and CDR2 as YSYEKL. CDR3 DNA sequence: TGCGCCAGCAGCCAGTTAATCCTACAGGGTGGGAACACTGAAGCTTTCTTT. This codes for CASSQLILQGGNTEAFF.

The rearrangement uses TRBV5-1 and TRBJ1-6; possibly TRBD1 for D (5 bases). V lost 0 bases to trimming and J lost 0 bases, with 19 bases between them. Looked up from germline, CDR1 is SGHRS and CDR2 is YFSETQ. The CDR3 spans 20 residues. As DNA, the CDR3 is TGCGCCAGCAGCTTGGGGGAAGGGGCAGGTTCGAGCTCCTATAATTCACCCCTCCACTTT. Its translation: CASSLGEGAGSSSYNSPLHF.

CDR3 DNA sequence: TGTGCCAGCAGAATTACTACTAGATCAGGGCAGTACTTC. The encoded protein is CASRITTRSGQYF. The J gene is TRBJ2-7, the V gene TRBV6-5; D perhaps matches TRBD2 (5 bases). Between the trimmed V and J ends, which lost 6 bases and 9 bases, there was a span of 18 bases. This CDR3 is built from 13 residues. The germline V gene encodes CDR1 MNHEY and CDR2 SVGAGI.

The chain is built from TRBV15 and TRBJ1-4; tentatively, D is TRBD1 (5 bases). With 5 bases removed from V and 3 bases from J, the gap between germline ends came to 10 bases. Germline loops: CDR1 LNHNV, CDR2 YYDKDF (reference sequence). This CDR3 comprises 14 residues. As DNA, the CDR3 is TGTGCCACCAGCTTTAGGGGAGCTAATGAAAAACTGTTTTTT. It translates to CATSFRGANEKLFF.

This sequence joins TRBV5-1 and TRBJ2-3; the D is unclear. Trimming shortened V by 6 bases and J by 5 bases, and 16 bases separated the two germline ends. The CDR3 covers 14 residues. Germline CDR1 SGHRS, CDR2 YFSETQ. The DNA for the CDR3 is TGCGCCAGCACCCTAGGACGGAAGCTAGATACGCAGTATTTT. Translation gives CASTLGRKLDTQYF.

The chain uses TRBV2 and TRBJ2-7, with D perhaps given as TRBD1 or TRBD2 (5 bases each). The germline CDR1 and CDR2 sequences are SNHLY and FYNNEI. This CDR3 is built from 15 residues. V was clipped by 4 bases and J by 2 bases, with 15 bases between them. Here the CDR3 reads CASSGTRDGPYEQYF. The CDR3 DNA reads TGTGCCAGCAGTGGGACCCGGGACGGTCCCTACGAGCAGTACTTC.

This clone was picked up one time. The rearrangement joins TRBV3-1 (or the pseudogene TRBV3-2) to TRBJ2-2; D is unclear. This CDR3 comprises 14 residues. The ends were cut back, 5 bases at V and 3 bases at J, with 10 bases in the middle. Germline assignment: CDR1 LGHDT and CDR2 YNNKEL (reference sequence). The CDR3 coding sequence is TGTGCCAGCAGCGGGCGCCGGGACACCGGGGAGCTGTTTTTT. Translation gives CASSGRRDTGELFF.

The gene calls are TRBV28 and TRBJ1-2; unclear D gene. From germline, CDR1 is MDHEN and CDR2 SYDVKM. Trimming left V 1 base short and J 10 bases short, with 10 bases between. This CDR3 is built from 12 residues. CDR3 in amino acids: CASSLLMGAYTF. The CDR3 coding sequence is TGTGCCAGCAGTTTATTGATGGGAGCCTACACCTTC.

The table lists this clone with a few counts. This rearrangement joins TRBV19 to TRBJ2-5; possible D gene TRBD2, 5 bases. Germline V gives CDR1 LNHDA, CDR2 SQIVND (reference sequence). V gave up 3 bases and J gave up 4 bases, with 18 bases separating them. This CDR3 has 16 amino acids. CDR3 nucleotide sequence: TGTGCCAGTAGTATCGTAAGAATCCTGGGGAGAGAGACCCAGTACTTC. It is translated as CASSIVRILGRETQYF.

Note on this clone: One junction end disagrees with the germline gene, perhaps due to a read error. V gene TRBV6-4 combines with J gene TRBJ2-2; D possibly corresponds to TRBD2 (6 bases). The CDR3 covers 14 residues. CDR1 and CDR2 (germline): MRHNA, SNTAGT. The CDR3 sequence: CASRGDWNSGELFF. CDR3 bases: TGTGCCAGCAGGGGGGACTGGAACAGCGGGGAGCTGTTTTTT.

The CDR3 DNA is TGTGCCAGCAGTTCCCTAGCGGGGGGCCCGTACGAGCAGTACTTC. Translating it yields CASSSLAGGPYEQYF. The J gene is TRBJ2-7, the V gene TRBV28, with 11 bases identical to TRBD2. The germline CDR1 and CDR2 sequences are MDHEN and SYDVKM. V lost 4 bases and J lost 4; bases outside the gene matches: 6. This CDR3 has 15 residues.

V and J are TRBV24-1 and TRBJ2-2; D uncertain. The CDR3 is 13 residues long. V was cut by 3 bases and J by 0 bases, with 1 base left in between. CDR1 is KGHDR and CDR2 is SFDVKD in the germline V gene. CDR3 DNA: TGTGCCACCAGTGATCCGAACACCGGGGAGCTGTTTTTT. This encodes CATSDPNTGELFF.

The chain couples TRBV18 to TRBJ1-6; D is undetermined. The CDR3 has 13 amino acids. V lost 1 base, J lost 10 bases, and 8 bases lay in between. Germline assignment: CDR1 KGHSH and CDR2 LQKENI. CDR3 nucleotides: TGTGCCAGCTCACCACAGGGCCAGTCACCCCTCCACTTT. Amino acid sequence: CASSPQGQSPLHF.

The chain combines TRBV6-5 with TRBJ2-5, with a tentative D call TRBD1 (6 bases). The CDR3 extends over 14 amino acids. Trimming removed 6 bases from V and 6 bases from J, with 17 bases in between. CDR1 and CDR2 (germline): MNHEY, SVGAGI. CDR3 in amino acids: CASRQQGRGKTQYF. CDR3 coding DNA: TGTGCCAGCAGACAACAGGGCCGGGGTAAGACCCAGTACTTC.

The chain combines TRBV19 with TRBJ1-5; D is ambiguous. Deletions cut 5 bases from V and 2 bases from J, with 7 bases between. CDR3 length: 13 amino acids. The germline gives CDR1 LNHDA, CDR2 SQIVND (reference sequence). CDR3: CASSSQGNQPQHF. CDR3 nucleotides: TGTGCCAGTAGTTCGCAGGGCAATCAGCCCCAGCATTTT. Using reference TRBV19 and TRBJ1-5 for the parts outside the CDR3, the full variable domain is DGGITQSPKYLFRKEGQNVTLSCEQNLNHDAMYWYRQDPGQGLRLIYYSQIVNDFQKGDIAEGYSVSREKKESFPLTVTSAQKNPTAFYLCASSSQGNQPQHFGDGTRLSIL.